This is a list of T cell receptor beta chains from one sample in a study of identifying expanded T cells in peripheral blood. Sequenced by immunoSEQ multiplex PCR; TCRdb stores in-frame clones only, minus some. The data show over 80,000 clones, approximately 84% seen once. Sequences were obtained from blood. The source is a person aged 18 to 75 in good health. Both conserved end residues are part of each CDR3. Fields, in order: CDR3 length, J gene, clone size, D gene, V gene, CDR3 protein, CDR3 DNA. D genes are given only for firm matches. The size entry is marked missing in some rows and otherwise reads once, few, many or a size class.

12,TRBJ2-7,.,.,TRBV10-1,CASSHNSYEQYF,TGCGCCAGCAGTCACAACTCCTACGAGCAGTACTTC
12,TRBJ1-1,once,.,TRBV7-2,CASSSYSREAFF,TGTGCCAGCAGCTCCTACAGTCGCGAAGCTTTCTTT
17,TRBJ2-3,.,TRBD2,TRBV4-3,CASSQETAGGHTDTQYF,TGCGCCAGCAGCCAAGAAACAGCGGGGGGGCACACAGATACGCAGTATTTT
13,TRBJ2-7,.,.,TRBV4-2,CASSQDPVDEQYF,TGTGCCAGCAGCCAAGATCCTGTGGACGAGCAGTACTTC
16,TRBJ1-3,once,TRBD1,TRBV18,CASSPGQGAYGNTIYF,TGTGCCAGCTCACCGGGACAGGGGGCGTATGGAAACACCATATATTTT
16,TRBJ1-1,.,.,TRBV5-1,CASSPRGFDGYTEAFF,TGCGCCAGCAGCCCCAGGGGTTTCGATGGCTACACTGAAGCTTTCTTT
15,TRBJ1-2,.,.,TRBV5-1,CASSLTPDDPLGYTF,TGCGCCAGCAGCCTTACCCCAGACGACCCTTTGGGCTACACCTTC
15,TRBJ2-4,.,.,TRBV5-6,CASSLIGAGKNIQYF,TGTGCCAGCAGCTTGATAGGGGCAGGCAAAAACATTCAGTACTTC
12,TRBJ1-5,few,.,TRBV28,CASSLAYQPQHF,TGTGCCAGCAGTTTGGCTTATCAGCCCCAGCATTTT
14,TRBJ2-2,.,.,TRBV5-1,CASSAYSNTGELFF,TGCGCCAGCAGCGCCTACTCGAACACCGGGGAGCTGTTTTTT
12,TRBJ2-1,.,.,TRBV7-9,CASSLYRDEQFF,TGTGCCAGCAGCTTATACAGGGATGAGCAGTTCTTC
16,TRBJ1-2,.,.,TRBV18,CASSPVGEGGNYGYTF,TGTGCCAGCTCACCAGTCGGTGAGGGTGGCAACTATGGCTACACCTTC
14,TRBJ2-5,.,.,TRBV11-2,CASSLWRGEETQYF,TGTGCCAGCAGCTTATGGCGGGGCGAAGAGACCCAGTACTTC
16,TRBJ2-1,.,.,TRBV6-1,CASSALNRDHYNEQFF,TGTGCCAGCAGTGCACTGAACAGGGATCATTACAATGAGCAGTTCTTC
14,TRBJ1-2,once,.,TRBV5-1,CASSSTVNSYGYTF,TGCGCCAGCAGCTCGACAGTTAACTCCTATGGCTACACCTTC
12,TRBJ1-6,.,.,TRBV11-2,CASSFGNSPLHF,TGTGCCAGCAGCTTTGGGAATTCACCCCTCCACTTT
15,TRBJ2-7,.,.,TRBV7-6,CASSLSPGEFYEQYF,TGTGCCAGCAGCTTAAGCCCGGGGGAATTCTACGAGCAGTACTTC
13,TRBJ1-1,.,.,TRBV6-5,CASSSVQGLGAFF,TGTGCCAGCAGTAGCGTACAGGGCCTTGGCGCTTTCTTT
13,TRBJ1-6,.,.,TRBV19,CASSIRGNSPLHF,TGTGCCAGTAGTATCAGGGGAAATTCACCCCTCCACTTT
16,TRBJ2-6,.,.,TRBV13,CASSASPNTGANVLTF,TGTGCCAGCAGCGCGTCGCCTAACACTGGGGCCAACGTCCTGACTTTC
16,TRBJ2-2,.,.,TRBV25-1,CASSEYGSPNTGELFF,TGTGCCAGCAGTGAATACGGTAGCCCCAACACCGGGGAGCTGTTTTTT
17,TRBJ1-1,once,TRBD1,TRBV19,CASSIGVRTGVNTEAFF,TGTGCCAGTAGTATTGGGGTGCGGACAGGGGTGAACACTGAAGCTTTCTTT
13,TRBJ1-1,.,.,TRBV18,CASSPSPGTEAFF,TGTGCCAGCTCACCATCACCAGGCACTGAAGCTTTCTTT